The subject of this entry is one TCR beta chain. This entry belongs to a study of blood T cell repertoires in COVID-19. Study information: The analysed material was cDNA or gDNA that came from T cells, B-cell-depleted T cells, or PBMCs.

Trimming at V came to 3 bases and at J to 4 bases, leaving 8 bases not matched to a gene. The length of the CDR3 is 15 residues. Germline lookup yields CDR1 DFQATT and CDR2 SNEGSKA (reference sequence). Here immunoSEQ multiplex PCR was the method, and the copy in TCRdb shows in-frame clones only, minus some. This sample has under 200,000 clones, with 87% found just once. The gene calls are TRBV20-1 and TRBJ2-5, with TRBD2 identical over 10 bases. The clonotype comes from an older woman with COVID-19, enrolled during active disease. The sequencing input was peripheral blood. The CDR3 sequence is CSASRPGLARETQYF. The CDR3 nucleotides are TGCAGTGCTAGTCGACCGGGACTAGCGCGAGAGACCCAGTACTTC.